Below are 17 T cell receptor beta chains sequenced from a single sample in a study of T cells in Graves' hyperthyroidism and ophthalmopathy. RNA transcripts served as the template for amplifying TCR beta CDR3 regions. The primer set for the first-round RT-PCR of the TCR CDR3 was HTBI. TCRdb passed the multiplex PCR reads through MiXCR, listing each CDR3 protein once. Of about 350,000 distinct CDR3 sequences in the sample, about 15% were seen once. Sequenced material: blood. Source of these receptors: a woman aged 25 to 39 with Graves' hyperthyroidism that later progressed to Graves' ophthalmopathy.

This clonotype was seen many times. The V and J genes are TRBV12-3 or TRBV12-4 and TRBJ2-7; weak D call: TRBD2 (6 bases). The CDR3 is made up of 14 amino acids. The V end was cut by 3 bases, the J end by 5 bases, with 14 bases between. This CDR3 is CASSFGTAWDEQYF. The CDR3 nucleotides read TGTGCCAGCAGTTTCGGGACTGCTTGGGACGAGCAGTACTTC.

This clonotype was recorded a few times. The CDR3: CASSRDGGSYNEQFF. The CDR3 DNA reads as TGTGCCAGTAGCCGGGACGGCGGCTCCTACAATGAGCAGTTCTTC. The rearrangement uses TRBV19 and TRBJ2-1; D tentatively fits TRBD1 or TRBD2 (5 bases each). The CDR3 has 15 amino acids. V was cut by 6 bases and J by 0 bases, with 12 bases left in between. CDR1 LNHDA and CDR2 SQIVND come from the germline V gene (reference sequence).

This clonotype has a count of ten or more. This chain links TRBV27 with TRBJ2-1; TRBD1 agrees at 8 bases. V shed 4 bases and J 4 bases; nucleotides not matched to a gene: 3. Germline CDR1 and CDR2: MNHEY and SMNVEV (reference sequence). This CDR3 comprises 14 residues. The CDR3 DNA reads TGTGCCAGCAGTTCTCAGGGGGCTTACAATGAGCAGTTCTTC. As protein: CASSSQGAYNEQFF.

This clonotype was picked up many times. The chain joins TRBV7-9 to TRBJ2-7; tentatively, D is TRBD1 (5 bases). The CDR3 contains 13 residues. V lost 5 bases and J lost 5, with 13 bases in between. Germline assignment: CDR1 SEHNR and CDR2 FQNEAQ (reference sequence). The CDR3 here is CASSPTQDNEQYF. For the CDR3, the DNA is TGTGCCAGCAGCCCGACCCAGGACAACGAGCAGTACTTC. The full variable domain, rest sourced from reference TRBV7-9 and TRBJ2-7, is DTGVSQNPRHKITKRGQNVTFRCDPISEHNRLYWYRQTLGQGPEFLTYFQNEAQLEKSRLLSDRFSAERPKGSFSTLEIQRTEQGDSAMYLCASSPTQDNEQYFGPGTRLTVT.

The rearrangement joins TRBV5-1 to TRBJ2-7, with D uncertain. There are 15 residues in the CDR3. Per the germline V gene, CDR1 is SGHRS and CDR2 is YFSETQ. Trimming left V 0 bases short and J 0 bases short, with 10 bases between. CDR3 sequence (DNA): TGCGCCAGCAGCTTGGGGTTTGGGGTCTCCTACGAGCAGTACTTC. Its protein product is CASSLGFGVSYEQYF.

This clonotype was picked up a small number of times. This chain links TRBV4-1 with TRBJ2-3, with D maybe TRBD1 (5 bases). Trimming pared 6 bases from V and 6 bases from J, leaving 16 bases between. CDR3 length: 14 residues. The V gene's germline CDR1 is MGHRA and CDR2 YSYEKL. The CDR3: CASSRAQGSDTQYF. The DNA of the CDR3 is TGCGCCAGCAGTCGGGCCCAGGGCTCCGATACGCAGTATTTT.

To note about this clonotype: A read error may be the cause here, since a much bigger clone is one base away. J is TRBJ1-5 and V is TRBV7-2; D uncertain. The germline gives CDR1 SGHTA, CDR2 FQGNSA. The CDR3 spans 16 residues. Trimming removed 1 base from V and 15 bases from J, with 25 bases in between. The CDR3 DNA sequence: TGTGCCAGCAGCTTAGGAGGTGGTTTCGGGTACCAGGCCCGGCATTTT. The encoded protein is CASSLGGGFGYQARHF. Supplemented by reference TRBV7-2 and TRBJ1-5, the full variable domain reads GAGVSQSPSNKVTEKGKDVELRCDPISGHTALYWYRQSLGQGLEFLIYFQGNSAPDKSGLPSDRFSAERTGGSVSTLTIQRTQQEDSAVYLCASSLGGGFGYQARHFGDGTRLSIL.

This clonotype was detected many times. The V gene is TRBV2, the J gene TRBJ1-5; perhaps TRBD1 as D (5 bases). The V gene lost 2 bases and the J gene lost 3 bases, with 8 bases spanning the gap. This CDR3 contains 14 residues. CDR1 is SNHLY and CDR2 is FYNNEI in the germline V gene. This CDR3 is CASSESGPNQPQHF. For the CDR3, the DNA is TGTGCCAGCAGTGAATCGGGGCCCAATCAGCCCCAGCATTTT.

The J gene is TRBJ2-4, the V gene TRBV20-1; 9 bases line up with TRBD2. The CDR3 contains 18 residues. V lost 6 bases, J lost 0 bases, and 15 bases stayed unmatched. CDR1 is DFQATT, CDR2 SNEGSKA, per germline (reference sequence). CDR3 in DNA: TGCAGTGCAGTCCCGGGACTAGCTCTTTATGGAGCCAAAAACATTCAGTACTTC. Translation: CSAVPGLALYGAKNIQYF.

This clonotype turned up a few times. The chain links TRBV19 to TRBJ2-7; no definite D call. V dropped 5 bases and J dropped 7 bases, with 18 bases sitting between them. CDR3 length: 14 amino acids. Germline V gene lookup returns CDR1 LNHDA and CDR2 SQIVND (reference sequence). CDR3 residues: CASSSSLARKEQYF. CDR3 sequence (DNA): TGTGCCAGTAGTTCAAGTTTGGCCCGCAAAGAGCAGTACTTC.

The chain combines TRBV5-4 with TRBJ2-2; 10 bases fit TRBD1. This CDR3 is built from 18 residues. Trimming at V came to 4 bases and at J to 4 bases, leaving 13 bases not matched to a gene. CDR1 is SGHNT and CDR2 is YYREEE in the germline V gene (reference sequence). For the CDR3, the DNA is TGTGCCAGCAGCCCCTCCGCCGACAGGGGGCTGGGCACCGGGGAGCTGTTTTTT. This codes for CASSPSADRGLGTGELFF.

In this sample, this clonotype turned up a few times. This chain joins TRBV6-1 and TRBJ1-6; 9 bases map to TRBD1. Germline lookup yields CDR1 MNHNS and CDR2 SASEGT. V was clipped by 6 bases and J by 6 bases; unmatched bases: 3. The CDR3 loop spans 14 amino acids. The CDR3 bases are TGTGCCAGCAGAGGACAGGGGAGTAATTCACCCCTCCACTTT. This sequence encodes CASRGQGSNSPLHF.

This clonotype was counted many times. The CDR3 loop reads CASSQGLGKNTEAFF. The CDR3 DNA is TGTGCCAGCAGCCAGGGGTTAGGCAAGAACACTGAAGCTTTCTTT. The chain uses TRBV4-2 and TRBJ1-1; D is undetermined. CDR1 is LGHNA, CDR2 YNFKEQ, per germline. V shed 3 bases and J shed 1 base, with 12 bases lying between them. The CDR3 consists of 15 residues.

About this clonotype: One junction end does not reproduce the germline sequence, and a read error may be involved. The rearrangement joins TRBV20-1 to TRBJ1-1; D gene uncertain. The CDR3 consists of 15 residues. The germline gives CDR1 DFQATT, CDR2 SNEGSKA (reference sequence). The CDR3 loop is CSARGAVPQNTEACF. CDR3 DNA: TGCAGTGCTAGAGGGGCGGTCCCCCAGAACACTGAAGCTTGCTTT.

This clonotype was counted a few times. The genes are TRBV10-2 and TRBJ2-1; 16 nucleotides agree with TRBD2. The CDR3 extends over 18 amino acids. V lost 4 bases to trimming and J lost 3 bases; unmatched junction nucleotides: 6. Germline lookup yields CDR1 WSHSY and CDR2 SAAADI. The CDR3 sequence: CASSGGLAGGPVYNEQFF. The CDR3 nucleotides read TGCGCCAGCAGTGGGGGACTAGCGGGGGGGCCGGTCTACAATGAGCAGTTCTTC.

This chain joins TRBV24-1 and TRBJ2-7; 10 bases map to TRBD2. Per the germline V gene, CDR1 is KGHDR and CDR2 is SFDVKD. The V segment lost 5 bases and the J segment 4 bases; nucleotides outside the gene matches: 10. The CDR3 sequence is 16 residues long. CDR3 region: CATSVVPRTSGYEQYF. CDR3 nucleotide sequence: TGTGCCACCAGTGTAGTCCCCCGGACTAGCGGTTACGAGCAGTACTTC.

This clonotype was picked up many times. This chain connects TRBV12-3 or TRBV12-4 to TRBJ2-5; the D gene could be TRBD1 or TRBD2 (6 bases each). V dropped 8 bases and J dropped 5 bases, with 21 bases sitting between them. The CDR3 is 15 amino acids. The CDR3 region is CASAMGGHSSETQYF. In nucleotides, the CDR3 is TGTGCCAGCGCGATGGGGGGCCATTCTTCGGAGACCCAGTACTTC.